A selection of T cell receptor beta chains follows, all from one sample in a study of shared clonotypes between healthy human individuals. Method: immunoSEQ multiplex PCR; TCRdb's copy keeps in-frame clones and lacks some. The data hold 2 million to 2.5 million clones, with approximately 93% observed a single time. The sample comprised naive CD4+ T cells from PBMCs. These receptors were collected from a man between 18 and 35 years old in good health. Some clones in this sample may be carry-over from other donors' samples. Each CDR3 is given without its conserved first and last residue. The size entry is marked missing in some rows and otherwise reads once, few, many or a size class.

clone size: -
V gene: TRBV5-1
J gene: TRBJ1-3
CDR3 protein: ASSLVPTGPSGNTIY

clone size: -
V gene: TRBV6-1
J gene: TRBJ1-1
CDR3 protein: ASSRDTEAF

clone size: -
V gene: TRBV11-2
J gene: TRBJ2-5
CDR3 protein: ASSLWAGGSETQY

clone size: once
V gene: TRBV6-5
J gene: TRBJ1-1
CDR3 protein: ASSSGTGNTEAF

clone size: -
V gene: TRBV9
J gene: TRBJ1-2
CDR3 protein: ASSLYGGGYT

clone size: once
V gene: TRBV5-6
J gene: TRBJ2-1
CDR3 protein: ASSLALAGGHNEQF

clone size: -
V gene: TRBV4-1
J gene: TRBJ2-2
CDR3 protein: ASSHNTGELF

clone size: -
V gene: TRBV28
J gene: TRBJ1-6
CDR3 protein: ASSVREGSPLH

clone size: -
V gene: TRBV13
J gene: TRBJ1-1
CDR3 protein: ASRKTENTEAF

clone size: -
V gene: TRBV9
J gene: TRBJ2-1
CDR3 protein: ASSEGTSRSSYNEQF

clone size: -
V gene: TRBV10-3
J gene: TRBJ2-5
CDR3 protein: AIAGLSFSQY